The present TCR beta chain was sequenced within a study of cytomegalovirus exposure and HLA in healthy donors. The table lists this clone with a count of one. There are 14 residues in the CDR3. Germline CDR1 SGHTA, CDR2 FQGNSA. Trimming left V 0 bases short and J 3 bases short, with 9 bases between. The PCR made use of 60 Vbeta and 13 Jbeta primers. Some clones are missing from TCRdb's copy, which holds only in-frame ones; the method was immunoSEQ multiplex PCR. This table holds about 150,000 clones, just under 75% found once. Sequencing was done on a sample of PBMCs. The rearrangement joins TRBV7-2 to TRBJ2-7, with TRBD2 as a possible D gene (6 bases). This TCR came from a woman aged 18-29 years in good health and CMV-seronegative. CDR3 sequence reads: CASSLAGGHYEQYF. The CDR3 bases are TGTGCCAGCAGCTTAGCAGGAGGGCACTACGAGCAGTACTTC.